The 27 T cell receptor beta chains below were found in one sample sequenced in a study of blood T cell repertoires in COVID-19. Method: immunoSEQ multiplex PCR; TCRdb's copy keeps in-frame clones and lacks some. The sample has about 26,000 clones, roughly 80% seen once. The sequencing sample was made of peripheral blood. The receptors were sampled from a man in his fifties or sixties with active or convalescent COVID-19.

V usage is TRBV9 and J usage is TRBJ1-3, with a tentative D call TRBD1 (6 bases). CDR3 length: 14 residues. Germline V CDR1 and CDR2: SGDLS, YYNGEE. V lost 4 bases to trimming and J lost 1 base, with 9 bases between them. Here the CDR3 DNA reads TGTGCCAGCAGCCCACAGGGTTCTGGAAACACCATATATTTT. The encoded protein is CASSPQGSGNTIYF.

The chain is built from TRBV7-2 and TRBJ1-6; 9 bases are a match to TRBD1. The germline gives CDR1 SGHTA, CDR2 FQGNSA. V lost 4 bases, J lost 10 bases, and 5 bases stayed unmatched. The length of the CDR3 is 14 residues. The CDR3, as DNA: TGTGCCAGCAGCTCGGACAGGGGTTTATCACCCCTCCACTTT. This codes for CASSSDRGLSPLHF.

The V call is TRBV11-2, the J call TRBJ2-7; 8 bases line up with TRBD1. This CDR3 comprises 18 residues. The trim removed 2 bases at V and 2 bases at J, leaving 14 bases unmatched. CDR1 is SGHAT and CDR2 is FQNNGV in the germline V gene. The CDR3: CASSLSGGVGTGTYEQYF. In DNA form, the CDR3 reads TGTGCCAGCAGCTTATCTGGGGGAGTGGGGACAGGAACCTACGAGCAGTACTTC.

The chain joins TRBV5-6 to TRBJ1-3; 9 bases align to TRBD1. Germline trimming cut 4 bases from V and 4 bases from J; bases unmatched to any gene: 3. From germline, CDR1 is SGHDT and CDR2 YYEEEE. The CDR3 has 14 residues. The CDR3 protein is CASSPTGGGNTIYF. The CDR3, as DNA: TGTGCCAGCAGCCCTACAGGGGGCGGAAACACCATATATTTT. The whole variable domain, filled in from reference TRBV5-6 and TRBJ1-3, reads DAGVTQSPTHLIKTRGQQVTLRCSPKSGHDTVSWYQQALGQGPQFIFQYYEEEERQRGNFPDRFSGHQFPNYSSELNVNALLLGDSALYLCASSPTGGGNTIYFGEGSWLTVV.

This sequence joins TRBV7-3 and TRBJ2-2; TRBD1 might be the D (6 bases). This CDR3 spans 14 amino acids. The germline V and J ends were trimmed by 2 bases and 6 bases, with 10 bases remaining between them. CDR1 and CDR2 (germline): SGHTA, FQGTGA. The DNA of the CDR3 is TGTGCCAGCAGCTTATATCAGGGGCCCGGGGAGCTGTTTTTT. Its protein is CASSLYQGPGELFF.

The rearrangement links TRBV10-3 to TRBJ2-7; TRBD1 agrees at 7 bases. J gave up 3 bases and V 10 bases, and 9 bases lay outside the gene matches. Germline V gives CDR1 ENHRY, CDR2 SYGVKD. The CDR3 is 13 residues long. This CDR3 reads CATKDRADYEQYF. DNA for the CDR3: TGTGCCACCAAAGACAGGGCCGACTACGAGCAGTACTTC.

This chain uses TRBV5-5 with TRBJ2-7; D unresolved. The V gene's germline CDR1 is SGHKS and CDR2 YYEKEE (reference sequence). With 3 bases removed from V and 2 bases from J, the gap between germline ends came to 15 bases. CDR3 length: 15 residues. The CDR3 DNA follows: TGTGCCAGCAGCTCCGCTGGTACCAGGCCCTACGAGCAGTACTTC. Its translation: CASSSAGTRPYEQYF.

The chain carries TRBV6-5 and TRBJ1-4, with D hard to call. V was trimmed by 9 bases and J by 8 bases, leaving 16 bases between them. Germline loops: CDR1 MNHEY, CDR2 SVGAGI. This CDR3 is 13 amino acids long. This chain's CDR3 is CASNEGLGEKLFF. The CDR3 nucleotides are TGTGCCAGTAACGAGGGTTTAGGAGAAAAACTGTTTTTT.

This clone was detected only once. The rearrangement links TRBV6-4 to TRBJ2-1; 7 positions match TRBD1. The CDR3 length is 15 residues. The V and J ends lost 0 bases and 2 bases, in that order; junction bases with no gene match: 1. Per germline, CDR1 MRHNA and CDR2 SNTAGT. The CDR3 bases are TGTGCCAGCAGTGACTCGCAGGGGGCCTACAATGAGCAGTTCTTC. Translated: CASSDSQGAYNEQFF.

The chain has TRBV19 and TRBJ2-1; 9 nucleotides line up with TRBD1. Germline CDR1 LNHDA, CDR2 SQIVND (reference sequence). Trimming removed 3 bases from V and 15 bases from J; junction bases left unmatched: 9. This CDR3 region has 13 residues. CDR3 in amino acids: CASSIGTGSTWFF. The CDR3 region has the DNA TGTGCCAGTAGTATCGGGACAGGGTCGACATGGTTCTTC.

The rearrangement links TRBV29-1 to TRBJ2-7; perhaps TRBD1 as D (6 bases). The CDR3 consists of 14 residues. Trimming removed 2 bases from V and 2 bases from J, with 13 bases in between. Looked up from germline, CDR1 is SQVTM and CDR2 is ANQGSEA. The CDR3 sequence is CSVERTDPTYEQYF. The CDR3 bases are TGCAGCGTTGAAAGGACAGACCCCACCTACGAGCAGTACTTC.

Written as DNA, the CDR3 is TGTGCCAGTAGGCCCGGGACAGGGAGAAATCAAGAGACCCAGTACTTC. This encodes CASRPGTGRNQETQYF. The V and J genes are TRBV19 and TRBJ2-5, with TRBD1 matching over 9 bases. The germline V gene encodes CDR1 LNHDA and CDR2 SQIVND (reference sequence). The length of the CDR3 is 16 residues. The J segment lost 2 bases and the V segment lost 6 bases, leaving 10 bases of the junction unmatched.

The CDR3 DNA is TGTGCCAGCAATCAGGGTAACTATGGCTACACCTTC. It codes for CASNQGNYGYTF. This chain joins TRBV2 and TRBJ1-2; perhaps TRBD1 as D (5 bases). Germline CDR1 is SNHLY and CDR2 is FYNNEI. V was clipped by 7 bases and J by 1 base, with 7 bases between them. This CDR3 region has 12 residues.

V and J are TRBV11-2 and TRBJ1-4, with no clear D. The germline CDR1 and CDR2 sequences are SGHAT and FQNNGV. Trimming stripped 5 bases from V and 7 bases from J, with 17 bases between. The CDR3 is made up of 15 amino acids. The CDR3 bases are TGTGCCAGCAGCCCCTCCCTGTGGGGAGGTGAAAAACTGTTTTTT. This translates into CASSPSLWGGEKLFF.

This rearrangement joins TRBV7-3 to TRBJ2-2; maybe TRBD1 (6 bases). Trimming cost V 4 bases and J 4 bases, with 19 bases left between them. CDR1 is SGHTA and CDR2 is FQGTGA in the germline V gene. This CDR3 has 17 residues. The CDR3 spells CASSSPHGGGSTGELFF. As DNA, the CDR3 is TGTGCCAGCAGCTCTCCACATGGGGGCGGATCCACCGGGGAGCTGTTTTTT.

This rearrangement joins TRBV9 to TRBJ2-7; tentative D call: TRBD2 (6 bases). V was trimmed by 5 bases and J by 4 bases, leaving 19 bases between them. The length of the CDR3 is 15 residues. Germline V gene data show CDR1 as SGDLS and CDR2 as YYNGEE. This CDR3 reads CASSASAVAGYEQYF. For the CDR3, the DNA is TGTGCCAGCAGTGCCTCGGCCGTCGCGGGGTACGAGCAGTACTTC.

The chain joins TRBV14 to TRBJ2-2, with D hard to call. Trimming stripped 4 bases from V and 1 base from J, with 13 bases between. The CDR3 is 16 amino acids. Germline CDR1 SGHDN, CDR2 FVKESK. For the CDR3, the DNA is TGTGCCAGCAGCCTTCGTATCGGCGGGAACACCGGGGAGCTGTTTTTT. It specifies CASSLRIGGNTGELFF. The full variable domain, with the rest looked up from reference TRBV14 and TRBJ2-2, is EAGVTQFPSHSVIEKGQTVTLRCDPISGHDNLYWYRRVMGKEIKFLLHFVKESKQDESGMPNNRFLAERTGGTYSTLKVQPAELEDSGVYFCASSLRIGGNTGELFFGEGSRLTVL.

J is TRBJ1-2 and V is TRBV7-3, with 8 bases identical to TRBD1. CDR1 is SGHTA, CDR2 FQGTGA, per germline. V shed 3 bases and J 7 bases; nucleotides not matched to a gene: 4. The CDR3 totals 13 residues. DNA of the CDR3: TGTGCCAGCAGCTTTACAGGGGGACGTGGCTACACCTTC. The encoded protein is CASSFTGGRGYTF.

The chain couples TRBV9 to TRBJ1-2; D not certain. Per the germline V gene, CDR1 is SGDLS and CDR2 is YYNGEE. With 0 bases removed from V and 5 bases from J, the gap between germline ends came to 11 bases. CDR3 length: 14 amino acids. This CDR3 is CASSVGTSGYGYTF. CDR3 nucleotides: TGTGCCAGCAGCGTAGGAACGTCCGGTTATGGCTACACCTTC.

The V call is TRBV9, the J call TRBJ1-3, with unresolved D. CDR1 and CDR2 (germline): SGDLS, YYNGEE. The CDR3 runs 16 residues. V shed 0 bases and J shed 0 bases, with 10 bases lying between them. Here the CDR3 DNA reads TGTGCCAGCAGCGTAGATGGCGGCGTCTCTGGAAACACCATATATTTT. Translation: CASSVDGGVSGNTIYF.

The chain recombines TRBV7-6 with TRBJ1-6; D unresolved. The CDR3 is 16 amino acids. The V gene's germline CDR1 is SGHVS and CDR2 FNYEAQ. V shed 1 base and J shed 0 bases, with 7 bases lying between them. The CDR3 region is CASSLEGSSYNSPLHF. The CDR3 DNA reads as TGTGCCAGCAGCTTAGAAGGGAGCTCCTATAATTCACCCCTCCACTTT.

The chain links TRBV5-5 to TRBJ1-6; 7 bases match TRBD1. Germline CDR1 is SGHKS and CDR2 is YYEKEE (reference sequence). V gave up 2 bases and J gave up 10 bases; unmatched junction bases: 9. This CDR3 comprises 15 residues. Here the CDR3 DNA reads TGTGCCAGCAGCTTCGGACAGGTGCTCAGGTCACCCCTCCACTTT. This sequence encodes CASSFGQVLRSPLHF.

This clone turned up a few times. The chain employs TRBV7-6 and TRBJ1-4, with TRBD1 matching 8 bases. The CDR3 has 15 amino acids. Germline trimming cut 3 bases from V and 7 bases from J; bases unmatched to any gene: 7. CDR1 and CDR2 from the germline V gene are SGHVS and FNYEAQ. The CDR3 loop is CASSFLGRGPEKLFF. The DNA for the CDR3 is TGTGCCAGCAGCTTTCTCGGCAGGGGGCCTGAAAAACTGTTTTTT.

This clone has just one count. This chain links TRBV9 with TRBJ2-5; 9 bases line up with TRBD2. The CDR3 totals 15 residues. Germline values: CDR1 SGDLS, CDR2 YYNGEE. J was trimmed by 5 bases and V by 2 bases; bases with no gene match: 7. Here the CDR3 reads CASSVFLAGSETQYF. The CDR3 nucleotides read TGTGCCAGCAGCGTGTTTCTAGCGGGGTCGGAGACCCAGTACTTC.

J is TRBJ2-7 and V is TRBV7-8; 10 nucleotides match TRBD2. The V gene end was trimmed by 1 base and the J gene end by 3 bases; junction bases not matched to a gene: 6. Germline assignment: CDR1 SGHVS and CDR2 FQNEAQ. The CDR3 loop spans 16 amino acids. The CDR3: CASSLVASGSLYEQYF. The CDR3 region has the DNA TGTGCCAGCAGCTTAGTGGCTAGCGGGAGCCTCTACGAGCAGTACTTC.

A note on this clone: This specimen includes other DNA sequences encoding the same CDR3. V gene TRBV2 combines with J gene TRBJ1-1; TRBD1 matches at 7 bases. Trimming cost V 6 bases and J 4 bases; bases outside gene matches: 20. Germline CDR1 reads SNHLY; CDR2 reads FYNNEI. This CDR3 comprises 18 residues. The CDR3, as DNA: TGTGCCAGCAGGGGTGGAACAGGGGTGCTTCCAGGGGGCACTGAAGCTTTCTTT. Residues: CASRGGTGVLPGGTEAFF.

This chain uses TRBV6-5 with TRBJ2-7; tentatively, D is TRBD2 (5 bases). The V gene's germline CDR1 is MNHEY and CDR2 SVGAGI. The CDR3 sequence is 13 residues long. V lost 5 bases, J lost 2 bases, and 10 bases lay in between. In nucleotides, the CDR3 is TGTGCCAGCAGTCGCCCCGGGACCTACGAGCAGTACTTC. Translating it yields CASSRPGTYEQYF.